This section outlines one T cell receptor (beta chain) sequence together with its context. The junction differs from germline at one of its ends, possibly a read error. No cell sorting was done before RNA was extracted from the tissue. The normal lung tissue was taken more than 3 cm from the tumor edge. Three rounds of nested PCR, following a modified ARM-PCR protocol, produced the TCRbeta library. From the multiplex PCR reads, TCRdb called clonotypes with MiXCR, one entry per CDR3 protein. Of some 100,000 distinct CDR3 sequences listed, more than 80% are singletons. This specimen comes from a study of tumor and adjacent non-tumor tissue in lung cancer. This CDR3 has 12 residues.

The rearrangement links TRBV12-3 or TRBV12-4 to TRBJ2-1; D not resolved. Sequenced: distant non-tumor lung tissue. The TCR originated in a man in his sixties with small cell lung cancer. The CDR3 DNA sequence: TGTGCTAGCAGTTTCTCCTACATTGAGCACTTCTTC. This gives the protein CASSFSYIEHFF.